Listed here are 5 T cell receptor beta chains from one sample, sequenced in a study of immune evolution from preneoplasia to lung adenocarcinoma. Some clones are missing from TCRdb's copy, which holds only in-frame ones; the method was immunoSEQ multiplex PCR. The data show 5,000 to 5,500 clones, roughly 83% seen once. Sequencing was performed on FFPE adjacent normal lung tissue. These receptors were obtained from a person between 70 and 80 years old with lung adenocarcinoma.

V usage is TRBV4-2 and J usage is TRBJ2-1, with 9 bases that match TRBD2. The V gene's germline CDR1 is LGHNA and CDR2 YNFKEQ. CDR3 size: 13 residues. V dropped 0 bases and J dropped 12; count of bases not matched to a gene: 3. The CDR3 loop reads CASSQDARGGQFF. The CDR3 nucleotides read TGTGCCAGCAGCCAAGATGCGCGGGGGGGGCAGTTCTTC.

The gene calls are TRBV6-1 and TRBJ2-3; TRBD1 or TRBD2 may be the D gene (5 bases each). V dropped 4 bases and J dropped 2 bases, with 10 bases sitting between them. Per the germline V gene, CDR1 is MNHNS and CDR2 is SASEGT. CDR3 length equals 14 residues. The CDR3 spells CASSVGDHTDTQYF. CDR3 in DNA: TGTGCCAGCAGTGTGGGGGACCACACAGATACGCAGTATTTT.

The chain is built from TRBV18 and TRBJ2-3; 10 positions agree with TRBD2. Germline V gene sequence: CDR1 KGHSH, CDR2 LQKENI. The CDR3 is made up of 15 amino acids. V was clipped by 2 bases and J by 4 bases; unmatched bases: 3. CDR3 loop: CASSPTAGGADTQYF. The CDR3 nucleotides read TGTGCCAGCTCACCAACAGCGGGAGGGGCAGATACGCAGTATTTT.

This clone has a single count. The gene calls are TRBV9 and TRBJ2-2; D may match TRBD1 or TRBD2 (6 bases each). Trimming stripped 6 bases from V and 5 bases from J, with 14 bases between. The CDR3 covers 14 residues. Germline V gene data show CDR1 as SGDLS and CDR2 as YYNGEE. The CDR3 DNA follows: TGTGCCAGCAATACGGGGGCCCTAACCGGGGAGCTGTTTTTT. Residues: CASNTGALTGELFF.

The rearrangement joins TRBV5-6 to TRBJ1-2, with 8 bases matching TRBD1. In germline, CDR1 is SGHDT, CDR2 YYEEEE. This CDR3 comprises 15 residues. The V segment lost 4 bases and the J segment 8 bases; nucleotides outside the gene matches: 13. The CDR3 protein is CASSGPVQGAQGYTF. The CDR3 coding sequence is TGTGCCAGCAGCGGGCCTGTGCAGGGGGCGCAAGGCTACACCTTC.